A selection of T cell receptor beta chains follows, all from one sample in a study of CD8+ T cells in alopecia areata. Sequencing was performed with immunoSEQ multiplex PCR; in TCRdb, only in-frame clones are kept and a portion is missing. The sample yields about 170,000 clones, about 61% seen once. This material consisted of CD4+ T cells sorted from blood, taken at approximately week 55, from a patient treated with tofacitinib. The source of these receptors is a human donor with alopecia areata. Both conserved end residues are part of each CDR3. A D gene is named only where the DNA matches it firmly. Size values are once, few and many counts, or a class for expanded clones, and some rows have none.

NA | NA | TRBJ2-5 | TRBV9 | CASSVRESLQETQYF | TGTGCCAGCAGCGTAAGGGAATCCCTCCAAGAGACCCAGTACTTC
few | NA | TRBJ2-1 | TRBV9 | CASSVDSGEYNNEQFF | TGTGCCAGCAGCGTAGATTCGGGGGAATATAACAATGAGCAGTTCTTC
NA | NA | TRBJ2-1 | TRBV11-2 | CASHGGRDGEQFF | TGTGCCAGCCATGGGGGCAGGGACGGTGAGCAGTTCTTC
NA | NA | TRBJ2-7 | TRBV4-2 | CASSPFRETYEQYF | TGTGCCAGCAGCCCTTTCAGGGAGACCTACGAGCAGTACTTC
NA | NA | TRBJ2-7 | TRBV10-2 | CATPDSTYEQYF | TGCGCCACCCCGGACAGCACCTACGAGCAGTACTTC
NA | NA | TRBJ1-1 | TRBV28 | CASSSGNTEAFF | TGTGCCAGCAGTTCAGGGAACACTGAAGCTTTCTTT
NA | NA | TRBJ1-1 | TRBV19 | CASREGDLEAFF | TGTGCCAGTAGAGAGGGGGACCTTGAAGCTTTCTTT
few | NA | TRBJ1-2 | TRBV25-1 | CASIKSGSYYGYTF | TGTGCCAGCATAAAATCGGGGTCTTACTATGGCTACACCTTC
NA | NA | TRBJ2-3 | TRBV30 | CAWSVGTDTQYF | TGTGCCTGGAGTGTGGGCACAGATACGCAGTATTTT
NA | TRBD1 | TRBJ1-5 | TRBV29-1 | CSVVLGQGAFQPQHF | TGCAGCGTTGTTTTAGGACAGGGGGCGTTTCAGCCCCAGCATTTT
few | NA | TRBJ1-6 | TRBV9 | CASSPHLSSYNSPLHF | TGTGCCAGCAGCCCCCATCTGAGCTCCTATAATTCACCCCTCCACTTT
NA | NA | TRBJ2-4 | TRBV10-3 | CAISESGGKNIQYF | TGTGCCATCAGTGAGTCGGGGGGCAAAAACATTCAGTACTTC